This T cell receptor beta chain was profiled in a study of response to subunit inactivated influenza vaccine. TCRdb called the RT-PCR reads again in MiXCR, with one record for every CDR3 protein. Found here are around 540,000 distinct CDR3 sequences, approximately 12% of them singletons; the top ten hold 9.5% to 13%. Findings of the study overall: The study's authors posited that every seasonal influenza vaccination enlists few new T cells.

This CDR3 spans 18 amino acids. Germline values: CDR1 LGHNA, CDR2 YSLEER. Trimming took 1 base from V and 2 from J; bases not matched to a gene: 4. This clonotype has just a few counts. Its antigen is as yet unknown. The origin of this receptor is a man over 45 who received an inactivated influenza vaccine. The starting material was PBMCs from blood, obtained on the day of vaccination. The chain employs TRBV4-3 and TRBJ2-1; 14 bases align to TRBD2. The CDR3 bases are TGCGCCAGCAGCCAAGGACTAGCGGGAGGGCTCGCCTACAATGAGCAGTTCTTC. Encoded protein: CASSQGLAGGLAYNEQFF.